This T cell receptor (beta chain) was obtained from a study of technical replicates of blood from four donors. Repertoires were generated with immunoSEQ multiplex PCR, while TCRdb's copy carries only in-frame clones and drops some. The repertoire holds 55,000 to 75,000 clones, with 85% to 95% as singletons. This CDR3 has 16 residues. Trimming took 1 base from V and 10 from J, leaving 22 bases between them. The germline V gene encodes CDR1 SNHLY and CDR2 FYNNEI. This chain links TRBV2 with TRBJ2-5; a weak D match, TRBD1 (6 bases). Sequenced sample: PBMCs. The receptor comes from a human donor in good health. Some clones in this sample may be carry-over from other donors' samples. The CDR3 sequence: CASSEVWGRGSGDQYF. The CDR3 coding sequence is TGTGCCAGCAGTGAAGTATGGGGCAGGGGATCCGGCGACCAGTACTTC.